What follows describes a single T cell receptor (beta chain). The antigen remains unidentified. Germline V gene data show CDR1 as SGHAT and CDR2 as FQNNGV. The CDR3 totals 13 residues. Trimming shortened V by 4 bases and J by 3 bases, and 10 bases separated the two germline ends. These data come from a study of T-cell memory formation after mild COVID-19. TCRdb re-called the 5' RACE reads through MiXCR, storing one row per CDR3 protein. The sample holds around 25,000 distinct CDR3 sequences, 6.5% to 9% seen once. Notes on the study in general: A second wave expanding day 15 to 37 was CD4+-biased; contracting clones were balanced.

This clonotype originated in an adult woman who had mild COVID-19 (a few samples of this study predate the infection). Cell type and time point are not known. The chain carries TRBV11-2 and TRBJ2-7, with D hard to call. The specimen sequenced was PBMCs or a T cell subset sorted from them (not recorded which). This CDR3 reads CASSSGNSYEQYF. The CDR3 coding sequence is TGTGCCAGCAGCTCCGGCAATAGCTACGAGCAGTACTTC.